The 29 T cell receptor beta chains reported below all come from one sample, sequenced in a study of blood T cells in healthy people across ages. The second PCR ran about 6 to 12 cycles with a sample-barcoded 5' primer and J-beta primers. TCRdb ran MiXCR on the 5' RACE reads and lists one entry per CDR3 protein. Counted here are some 1.5 million distinct CDR3 sequences, over 25% occurring once; the ten biggest clones make up approximately 7.7%. Input material: blood. The source of these receptors is a woman younger than 45 in good health.

There are a few counts of this clonotype. This chain joins TRBV3-1 and TRBJ2-5; D unresolved. V lost 4 bases to trimming and J lost 5 bases, with 17 bases between them. Germline lookup yields CDR1 LGHDT and CDR2 YNNKEL (reference sequence). This CDR3 has 15 amino acids. The CDR3 here is CASSPRLRHRETQYF. The CDR3 nucleotides read TGTGCCAGCAGCCCCCGATTGAGGCACCGGGAGACCCAGTACTTC.

This clonotype was seen only a few times. The genes are TRBV6-6 and TRBJ1-4, with 9 nucleotides matching TRBD1. Germline lookup yields CDR1 MNHNY and CDR2 SVGAGI (reference sequence). There are 14 residues in the CDR3. Unmatched junction bases numbered 5, after V lost 5 bases and J lost 7 bases. The CDR3, as DNA: TGTGCCAGCAGTCCCGGGACAGGGCGTGAAAAACTGTTTTTT. Amino acid sequence: CASSPGTGREKLFF.

The chain recombines TRBV7-2 with TRBJ1-2; no clear D. V lost 2 bases to trimming and J lost 6 bases, with 10 bases between them. This CDR3 comprises 13 residues. Germline V CDR1 and CDR2: SGHTA, FQGNSA. CDR3 coding DNA: TGTGCCAGCAGCTTATCACTACTCCATGGCTACACCTTC. This codes for CASSLSLLHGYTF.

V usage is TRBV11-2 and J usage is TRBJ2-7; D might be TRBD2 (6 bases). Deletions cut 1 base from V and 4 bases from J, with 14 bases between. From germline, CDR1 is SGHAT and CDR2 FQNNGV. This CDR3 contains 15 residues. This CDR3 reads CASSLVPGADYEQYF. CDR3 coding DNA: TGTGCCAGCAGCTTAGTCCCGGGAGCAGATTACGAGCAGTACTTC.

The chain is built from TRBV3-1 and TRBJ2-3, with D maybe TRBD2 (6 bases). Trimming stripped 1 base from V and 2 bases from J, with 13 bases between. The CDR3 sequence is 16 residues long. CDR1 LGHDT and CDR2 YNNKEL come from the germline V gene (reference sequence). CDR3 DNA sequence: TGTGCCAGCAGCCAAGGGTTCGCGGGGCTCACAGATACGCAGTATTTT. This gives the protein CASSQGFAGLTDTQYF.

This clonotype was found a few times. The V and J genes are TRBV9 and TRBJ2-7; D not resolved. Germline loops: CDR1 SGDLS, CDR2 YYNGEE. The CDR3 runs to 14 residues. Trimming pared 4 bases from V and 4 bases from J, leaving 15 bases between. CDR3 sequence (DNA): TGTGCCAGCAGCTCCACTCCGGGTTCTTACGAGCAGTACTTC. Protein sequence: CASSSTPGSYEQYF.

This clonotype was detected ten times or more. The genes are TRBV29-1 and TRBJ1-2; weak D call: TRBD1 (6 bases). Germline V gene lookup returns CDR1 SQVTM and CDR2 ANQGSEA. V gave up 6 bases and J gave up 1 base, with 18 bases separating them. The length of the CDR3 is 15 residues. In nucleotides, the CDR3 is TGCAGCGTAAACCCAGGACAGATTATTAACTATGGCTACACCTTC. Translating it yields CSVNPGQIINYGYTF.

This clonotype showed up just once. The genes are TRBV12-3 or TRBV12-4 and TRBJ2-3; 7 bases are shared with TRBD1. The V segment lost 3 bases and the J segment 4 bases; nucleotides outside the gene matches: 4. This CDR3 region has 14 residues. CDR3 protein: CASSFYRGADTQYF. As DNA, the CDR3 is TGTGCCAGCAGTTTTTACAGGGGAGCAGATACGCAGTATTTT.

V and J are TRBV11-2 and TRBJ1-1; 7 bases line up with TRBD1. J was trimmed by 9 bases and V by 0 bases; bases with no gene match: 1. Germline-derived CDR1 and CDR2 are SGHAT and FQNNGV. This CDR3 spans 12 amino acids. The CDR3 reads CASSLDRGKAFF. The DNA for the CDR3 is TGTGCCAGCAGCTTAGACAGGGGGAAAGCTTTCTTT. Full variable domain (rest looked up from reference TRBV11-2 and TRBJ1-1): EAGVAQSPRYKIIEKRQSVAFWCNPISGHATLYWYQQILGQGPKLLIQFQNNGVVDDSQLPKDRFSAERLKGVDSTLKIQPAKLEDSAVYLCASSLDRGKAFFGQGTRLTVV.

The DNA of the CDR3 is TGTGCCAGCAGCAGGGGGTGGAATAGTGGCTACACCTTC. Amino acids: CASSRGWNSGYTF. The chain carries TRBV2 and TRBJ1-2; TRBD1 matches 7 bases. CDR1 is SNHLY and CDR2 is FYNNEI in the germline V gene. CDR3 length equals 13 residues. Trimming cost V 6 bases and J 7 bases; bases outside gene matches: 8. The whole variable domain, filled in from reference TRBV2 and TRBJ1-2, reads EPEVTQTPSHQVTQMGQEVILRCVPISNHLYFYWYRQILGQKVEFLVSFYNNEISEKSEIFDDQFSVERPDGSNFTLKIRSTKLEDSAMYFCASSRGWNSGYTFGSGTRLTVV.

This rearrangement joins TRBV5-1 to TRBJ2-5, with D unresolved. CDR1 is SGHRS and CDR2 is YFSETQ in the germline V gene. The CDR3 covers 12 residues. Trimming stripped 3 bases from V and 4 bases from J, with 7 bases between. The CDR3 loop is CASSSRTETQYF. The CDR3 bases are TGCGCCAGCAGCTCGAGAACAGAGACCCAGTACTTC.

This clonotype came up a few times. The rearrangement uses TRBV5-4 and TRBJ1-1; D is possibly TRBD1 (6 bases). Germline V gives CDR1 SGHNT, CDR2 YYREEE (reference sequence). V gave up 0 bases and J gave up 0 bases, with 12 bases separating them. The CDR3 consists of 16 residues. In DNA, the CDR3 is TGTGCCAGCAGCTTGGGGGGGGCCCCTATGAACACTGAAGCTTTCTTT. This encodes CASSLGGAPMNTEAFF.

Note on this clonotype: Sequence at one end of the junction differs from germline and may be a read error. The chain recombines TRBV24-1 with TRBJ2-1; TRBD1 is a possible D gene (5 bases). Per germline, CDR1 KGHDR and CDR2 SFDVKD. This CDR3 spans 14 amino acids. The CDR3 is CATATSIGANDQFF. CDR3 DNA sequence: TGTGCCACCGCGACGTCTATAGGGGCCAATGATCAGTTCTTC.

J is TRBJ2-1 and V is TRBV5-1; no firm D call. Germline CDR1 is SGHRS and CDR2 is YFSETQ. The V gene lost 0 bases and the J gene lost 6 bases, with 10 bases spanning the gap. This CDR3 has 14 residues. The CDR3 protein is CASSLDSMANEQFF. The CDR3 coding sequence is TGCGCCAGCAGCTTGGACAGTATGGCCAATGAGCAGTTCTTC.

The chain couples TRBV4-1 to TRBJ2-6, with 7 bases identical to TRBD1. Trimming at V came to 8 bases and at J to 2 bases, leaving 9 bases not matched to a gene. This CDR3 is built from 16 residues. Germline values: CDR1 MGHRA, CDR2 YSYEKL. CDR3 nucleotide sequence: TGCGCCAGCTGCCCTACGACAGGGACTGGGGCCAACGTCCTGACTTTC. Translating gives CASCPTTGTGANVLTF.

A remark on this clonotype: The junction departs from germline at one end; a sequencing error may be responsible. The J gene is TRBJ1-2, the V gene TRBV27, with D possibly matching TRBD1 (6 bases). Germline lookup yields CDR1 MNHEY and CDR2 SMNVEV (reference sequence). The CDR3 totals 16 residues. The DNA for the CDR3 is TGTGCCAGCAGTTTATCGCTAGACAGGAGGAACTATGGCCACACCTTC. Its protein is CASSLSLDRRNYGHTF.

V gene TRBV6-5 combines with J gene TRBJ2-1, with D uncertain. CDR1 and CDR2 (germline): MNHEY, SVGAGI. Trimming took 0 bases from V and 10 from J, leaving 19 bases between them. This CDR3 is 16 amino acids long. The CDR3 nucleotides read TGTGCCAGCAGTTACTCTTCTTTGGGTTACCTCTACGAGCAGTTCTTC. This codes for CASSYSSLGYLYEQFF.

This clonotype was seen a handful of times. DNA for the CDR3: TGCAGTGCTGCTACTAGCGGGGGGGCAATTTACGGTGAGCAGTACTTC. Amino acid sequence: CSAATSGGAIYGEQYF. This rearrangement joins TRBV20-1 to TRBJ2-5; 13 bases map to TRBD2. Germline V CDR1 and CDR2: DFQATT, SNEGSKA (reference sequence). This CDR3 has 16 residues. The junction had 17 bases not matched to a gene; V was cut back by 5 bases and J by 11 bases.

Comments on this clonotype: Being one base from a much bigger clone, this may be a read error. This chain links TRBV4-1 with TRBJ2-7, with 7 bases aligning to TRBD1. This CDR3 is built from 17 residues. Per germline, CDR1 MGHRA and CDR2 YSYEKL. CDR3 sequence reads: CACSQEGAGRSSYEQYF. The CDR3 coding sequence is TGCGCCTGCAGCCAAGAGGGGGCGGGTAGGAGCTCCTACGAGCAGTACTTC.

This clonotype was detected a few times. This chain uses TRBV29-1 with TRBJ2-5; TRBD2 agrees at 7 bases. V was pared by 6 bases and J by 0 bases, with 7 bases of the junction left unmatched. The CDR3 totals 14 residues. The germline CDR1 and CDR2 sequences are SQVTM and ANQGSEA. The CDR3 here is CSVGLAVDQETQYF. CDR3 in DNA: TGCAGCGTCGGGCTAGCGGTGGACCAAGAGACCCAGTACTTC.

The chain links TRBV20-1 to TRBJ2-7; TRBD1 or TRBD2 may be the D gene (5 bases each). The CDR3 length is 15 residues. Trimming removed 1 base at V and 1 base at J, with 14 bases between. CDR1 is DFQATT and CDR2 is SNEGSKA in the germline V gene (reference sequence). This CDR3 is CSARGDESVSYEQYF. The CDR3, as DNA: TGCAGTGCTAGAGGGGACGAATCGGTGTCCTACGAGCAGTACTTC.

The chain couples TRBV2 to TRBJ1-2; D is perhaps TRBD1 (5 bases). Germline-derived CDR1 and CDR2 are SNHLY and FYNNEI. The CDR3 is 16 amino acids. V shed 2 bases and J shed 8 bases, with 21 bases lying between them. In DNA, the CDR3 is TGTGCCAGCAGTGAACTTCCGGGACGGGGAGTGGGAGGCTACACCTTC. It specifies CASSELPGRGVGGYTF. Full variable domain (remainder filled in from reference TRBV2 and TRBJ1-2): EPEVTQTPSHQVTQMGQEVILRCVPISNHLYFYWYRQILGQKVEFLVSFYNNEISEKSEIFDDQFSVERPDGSNFTLKIRSTKLEDSAMYFCASSELPGRGVGGYTFGSGTRLTVV.

The rearrangement joins TRBV7-2 to TRBJ2-5; 10 nucleotides align to TRBD1. The CDR3 sequence is 16 residues long. Germline trimming cut 4 bases from V and 4 bases from J; bases unmatched to any gene: 9. Germline V gene sequence: CDR1 SGHTA, CDR2 FQGNSA. As DNA, the CDR3 is TGTGCCAGCAGCTCGCCGGGACAGGGGTGGTTAGAGACCCAGTACTTC. Encoded protein: CASSSPGQGWLETQYF. The variable domain in full, with the rest retrieved from reference TRBV7-2 and TRBJ2-5, is GAGVSQSPSNKVTEKGKDVELRCDPISGHTALYWYRQSLGQGLEFLIYFQGNSAPDKSGLPSDRFSAERTGGSVSTLTIQRTQQEDSAVYLCASSSPGQGWLETQYFGPGTRLLVL.

This clonotype occurred a few times. This chain connects TRBV6-1 to TRBJ2-7; the D call may be TRBD1 or TRBD2 (5 bases each). Germline V gene data show CDR1 as MNHNS and CDR2 as SASEGT. V gave up 6 bases and J gave up 3 bases, with 15 bases separating them. This CDR3 comprises 14 residues. CDR3 region: CASSRDGSNYEQYF. The CDR3 nucleotides read TGTGCCAGCAGCCGGGACGGCTCCAACTACGAGCAGTACTTC.

V and J are TRBV29-1 and TRBJ2-3, with 10 positions matching TRBD2. Trimming removed 3 bases from V and 1 base from J; junction bases left unmatched: 4. The CDR3 is made up of 15 amino acids. Germline lookup yields CDR1 SQVTM and CDR2 ANQGSEA. CDR3 nucleotides: TGCAGCGTTGACCTAGCGGGGGCCCGCACAGATACGCAGTATTTT. It translates to CSVDLAGARTDTQYF.

CDR3 in DNA: TGTGCCAGCAGTTCAGGGGGATGGAACACTGAAGCTTTCTTT. Translating gives CASSSGGWNTEAFF. This chain uses TRBV12-3 or TRBV12-4 with TRBJ1-1, with 7 positions matching TRBD1. V dropped 4 bases and J dropped 1; count of bases not matched to a gene: 3. There are 14 residues in the CDR3.

In this sample, this clonotype turned up many times. The chain has TRBV7-9 and TRBJ2-1; D is uncertain. Germline assignment: CDR1 SEHNR and CDR2 FQNEAQ (reference sequence). The CDR3 has 11 residues. With 1 base removed from V and 9 bases from J, the gap between germline ends came to 4 bases. CDR3 region: CASSLVGEQFF. In DNA, the CDR3 is TGTGCCAGCAGCTTAGTGGGTGAGCAGTTCTTC. Full variable domain (remainder filled in from reference TRBV7-9 and TRBJ2-1): DTGVSQNPRHKITKRGQNVTFRCDPISEHNRLYWYRQTLGQGPEFLTYFQNEAQLEKSRLLSDRFSAERPKGSFSTLEIQRTEQGDSAMYLCASSLVGEQFFGPGTRLTVL.

With regard to this clonotype: One base away lies a much larger clone, so this may be a sequencing read error. The chain recombines TRBV25-1 with TRBJ2-1; 8 bases are shared with TRBD2. Gene TRBJ2-7 matches the end of the DNA better, so the J call may be wrong. CDR3 length: 15 residues. Germline V gene sequence: CDR1 MGHDK, CDR2 SYGVNS. CDR3: CASSNPGLENNEQYF. The CDR3 DNA is TGTGCCAGCAGTAACCCGGGACTAGAAAACAATGAGCAGTACTTC.

The sample holds a few counts of this clonotype. The junction departs from germline at one end; a sequencing error may be responsible. The rearrangement uses TRBV27 and TRBJ1-4; D not certain. This CDR3 has 13 amino acids. Germline lookup yields CDR1 MNHEY and CDR2 SMNVEV (reference sequence). Here the CDR3 DNA reads TGTTCCAGCACCCAAGGGAGAGGTGAAAAACTGTTTTTT. Its protein is CSSTQGRGEKLFF.